This T cell receptor beta chain was obtained from a study of OX40 agonist ivuxolimab in advanced cancers. Looking at the study overall: With a range of about 23 to 90, age averaged roughly 61 years, and nearly 85% were male.

The V end lost 6 bases, the J end lost 3 bases, and 14 bases lay between the germline ends. The CDR3 loop spans 14 amino acids. Per the germline V gene, CDR1 is MNHNY and CDR2 is SVGAGI (reference sequence). Libraries were prepared by immunoSEQ multiplex PCR; TCRdb keeps only in-frame clonotypes and omits some of them. Among about 73,000 clones, 92% were seen once, and the ten largest hold under 10%. Concerning this clone itself: Its antigen is unidentified.

Study outcomes and limitations: Both blood CD4+ and CD8+ T cells showed clonal growth by week 6 at 0.1 to 3.0 mg/kg. Clonal expansion among partial responders at 0.1-3.0 mg/kg ranked near the lowest.

The rearrangement uses TRBV6-6 and TRBJ2-5; D uncertain. This material consisted of CD4+ or CD8+ T cells sorted from blood, taken in a trial of the OX40 agonist ivuxolimab. The source is an adult with an advanced solid tumor such as melanoma, head and neck, liver or kidney cancer. The CDR3 DNA reads as TGTGCCAGCAGCCCTCGAGAACGAGAAGAGACCCAGTACTTC. It encodes CASSPREREETQYF.